This TCR beta chain was obtained from a study of shared clonotypes between healthy human individuals. On the study more broadly: In total, the donors were two women and a few men aged 18 to 49.

Losses at the gene ends were 3 bases for V and 0 bases for J; bases not matched to a gene: 7. Germline V gives CDR1 LGHNA, CDR2 YSLEER. This CDR3 comprises 17 residues. Authors' methods: ImmunoSEQ only sent back junction sequences with no quality scores, so filtering was done differently. Method: immunoSEQ multiplex PCR; TCRdb's copy keeps in-frame clones and lacks some. V and J calls and clone size follow that table, whereas D and trimming were derived from the DNA. Counted here are roughly 500,000 clones, around 73% occurring once; the ten biggest clones make up about 12%. The study used 85 million or so PBMCs per unsorted sample for genomic DNA.

The sequenced sample consisted of PBMCs. The chain has TRBV4-3 and TRBJ2-1; 8 bases are shared with TRBD2. This clonotype was sampled from a woman aged 40 to 49 in good health. Some clones in this sample may be carry-over from other donors' samples. The CDR3 is CASSQTVAGTSYNEQFF. As DNA, the CDR3 is TGCGCCAGCAGCCAGACCGTAGCGGGAACCTCCTACAATGAGCAGTTCTTC.